This TCR beta chain was identified in a study of regulatory T cells in long-lasting Graves disease. Study-wide points: Patients with persistent disease showed a bias toward TRBV28, TRBJ1-2 and TRBJ2-5.

Indicated time point: newly diagnosed GD, antithyroid drugs for less than 3 months. Construction of the TCR library relied on RNA isolated from PBMCs. Both iRepertoire HTBI primers and Arm-PCR of CDR3 regions were used to build the TCR beta libraries. One entry per CDR3 protein results from TCRdb running MiXCR on the multiplex PCR reads. This sample yields under 500,000 distinct CDR3 sequences, of which around 17% are seen a single time; roughly a tenth belongs to the top ten. V gave up 5 bases and J gave up 0 bases, with 12 bases separating them. Germline CDR1 SGHRS, CDR2 YFSETQ. This CDR3 is 14 amino acids long. For this clonotype: Its antigen is undetermined.

This sample was also put to use in a study of T cells in Graves' hyperthyroidism and ophthalmopathy. That report notes: The majority of expanded thyroid clonotypes above 0.001 also appeared in blood.

The sample consisted of peripheral blood mononuclear cells (PBMCs), taken at new diagnosis, from a patient treated with antithyroid drugs. This clonotype was obtained from a woman in her thirties with Graves disease. J is TRBJ2-7 and V is TRBV5-1; possibly TRBD1 for D (5 bases). The CDR3 region has the DNA TGCGCCAGCAGGGACATTACCAGCTCCTACGAGCAGTACTTC. Translation gives CASRDITSSYEQYF.